This is a list of T cell receptor beta chains from one sample in a study of blood T cell repertoires in COVID-19. Repertoires were generated with immunoSEQ multiplex PCR, while TCRdb's copy carries only in-frame clones and drops some. Of over 300,000 clones in the sample, 80% to 90% are singletons; the top ten hold about 2%. The specimen was PBMCs or T cells enriched from blood (not recorded which). The receptors originated from a man aged 25 to 40 who had recovered from COVID-19. Each CDR3 is given without its conserved first and last residue. Fields, in order: D gene, clone size, V gene, J gene, CDR3 protein. D genes are given only for firm matches. The size entry is marked missing in some rows and otherwise reads once, few, many or a size class.

d_call: TRBD1; clone_size: .; v_call: TRBV7-8; j_call: TRBJ1-2; cdr3_aa: ASSLGTADPNYGYT
d_call: .; clone_size: .; v_call: TRBV19; j_call: TRBJ1-5; cdr3_aa: ASSILGTPNQPQH
d_call: TRBD1; clone_size: .; v_call: TRBV5-3; j_call: TRBJ1-5; cdr3_aa: ARSLAPSTTGASSSHQPQH
d_call: .; clone_size: many; v_call: TRBV7-9; j_call: TRBJ1-4; cdr3_aa: ASSSDSYYEKLF
d_call: TRBD1; clone_size: .; v_call: TRBV7-9; j_call: TRBJ1-3; cdr3_aa: ASSLPRGDSRNTIY
d_call: .; clone_size: .; v_call: TRBV30; j_call: TRBJ2-7; cdr3_aa: AWSSGLSYEQY
d_call: .; clone_size: .; v_call: TRBV7-6; j_call: TRBJ2-3; cdr3_aa: ASSISPPSGTDTQY
d_call: TRBD1; clone_size: .; v_call: TRBV24-1; j_call: TRBJ1-2; cdr3_aa: ATSDPGQGVGYT
d_call: .; clone_size: .; v_call: TRBV18; j_call: TRBJ1-6; cdr3_aa: ASSSTGSGSSPLH
d_call: TRBD1; clone_size: .; v_call: TRBV11-1; j_call: TRBJ1-1; cdr3_aa: ASSTRTGGFGIEAF
d_call: .; clone_size: once; v_call: TRBV7-2; j_call: TRBJ1-2; cdr3_aa: ASGEGTGPYGYT
d_call: TRBD1; clone_size: .; v_call: TRBV7-2; j_call: TRBJ1-6; cdr3_aa: ASSRTGGSSSYNSPLH
d_call: TRBD1; clone_size: .; v_call: TRBV27; j_call: TRBJ2-7; cdr3_aa: ASRGTGGIEQY
d_call: .; clone_size: .; v_call: TRBV6-2/TRBV6-3; j_call: TRBJ1-1; cdr3_aa: ASSYSRQPNTEAF
d_call: TRBD2; clone_size: .; v_call: TRBV5-1; j_call: TRBJ2-5; cdr3_aa: ASSLRPLAGVQTQY
d_call: .; clone_size: .; v_call: TRBV7-8; j_call: TRBJ1-3; cdr3_aa: ASSFTTVGDSGNTIY
d_call: TRBD1; clone_size: .; v_call: TRBV7-3; j_call: TRBJ1-1; cdr3_aa: ASSPHGQGSTEAF
d_call: TRBD1; clone_size: .; v_call: TRBV29-1; j_call: TRBJ1-5; cdr3_aa: SGATGVDQPQH
d_call: .; clone_size: .; v_call: TRBV30; j_call: TRBJ2-5; cdr3_aa: AWREGGETQY
d_call: .; clone_size: once; v_call: TRBV5-6; j_call: TRBJ1-5; cdr3_aa: ASSHGEFNQPQH
d_call: .; clone_size: .; v_call: TRBV27; j_call: TRBJ2-1; cdr3_aa: ASSLSRVYYNEQF
d_call: TRBD2; clone_size: .; v_call: TRBV6-5; j_call: TRBJ2-2; cdr3_aa: ASAPGLVAGELF
d_call: TRBD1; clone_size: .; v_call: TRBV6-5; j_call: TRBJ1-1; cdr3_aa: ASSTGQGGTEAF
d_call: TRBD1; clone_size: .; v_call: TRBV6-6; j_call: TRBJ2-3; cdr3_aa: ASRRQGTPDTQY
d_call: .; clone_size: few; v_call: TRBV18; j_call: TRBJ2-7; cdr3_aa: ASSSITSSYEQY
d_call: .; clone_size: once; v_call: TRBV18; j_call: TRBJ1-2; cdr3_aa: ASSHGGDYGYT
d_call: .; clone_size: .; v_call: TRBV5-1; j_call: TRBJ2-3; cdr3_aa: ASSLGSGSSTDTQY
d_call: .; clone_size: .; v_call: TRBV5-1; j_call: TRBJ2-3; cdr3_aa: ASNPTDSSTDTQY
d_call: TRBD1; clone_size: .; v_call: TRBV30; j_call: TRBJ2-7; cdr3_aa: AWSVLQGGAYEQY
d_call: .; clone_size: .; v_call: TRBV25-1; j_call: TRBJ2-7; cdr3_aa: ASSGNRVGYEQY
d_call: .; clone_size: few; v_call: TRBV12-3/TRBV12-4; j_call: TRBJ2-2; cdr3_aa: ASSSRTGELF
d_call: .; clone_size: .; v_call: TRBV9; j_call: TRBJ1-6; cdr3_aa: ASSVGDSAYSPLH
d_call: TRBD1; clone_size: .; v_call: TRBV7-9; j_call: TRBJ2-5; cdr3_aa: ASSIQGVGETQY
d_call: .; clone_size: .; v_call: TRBV11-1; j_call: TRBJ2-3; cdr3_aa: ASSLLALFGGTQY
d_call: TRBD1; clone_size: .; v_call: TRBV5-4; j_call: TRBJ2-2; cdr3_aa: ASSQRQGLNTGELF
d_call: .; clone_size: .; v_call: TRBV6-5; j_call: TRBJ1-2; cdr3_aa: ASSYSSLSGYT
d_call: .; clone_size: .; v_call: TRBV4-1; j_call: TRBJ2-5; cdr3_aa: ASSQGRLETQY
d_call: TRBD2; clone_size: .; v_call: TRBV5-5; j_call: TRBJ2-5; cdr3_aa: ASSSTSGGQETQY
d_call: .; clone_size: .; v_call: TRBV4-3; j_call: TRBJ1-3; cdr3_aa: ASSQAGVLISGNTIY
d_call: TRBD1; clone_size: once; v_call: TRBV29-1; j_call: TRBJ2-1; cdr3_aa: SVEAFGQGVNEQF
d_call: .; clone_size: .; v_call: TRBV7-2; j_call: TRBJ1-3; cdr3_aa: ASSLASTFGNTIY
d_call: .; clone_size: once; v_call: TRBV6-1; j_call: TRBJ1-4; cdr3_aa: ASSEAAGSTNEKLF
d_call: TRBD2; clone_size: .; v_call: TRBV5-1; j_call: TRBJ2-1; cdr3_aa: ASILGGGAYNEQF
d_call: .; clone_size: .; v_call: TRBV2; j_call: TRBJ2-5; cdr3_aa: ASGTGETQY
d_call: .; clone_size: .; v_call: TRBV11-2; j_call: TRBJ1-5; cdr3_aa: ASSLGGSNQPQH
d_call: TRBD2; clone_size: .; v_call: TRBV25-1; j_call: TRBJ2-1; cdr3_aa: ASTGLAGGQQF
d_call: .; clone_size: .; v_call: TRBV13; j_call: TRBJ1-2; cdr3_aa: ASRTEVNYGYT
d_call: TRBD1; clone_size: .; v_call: TRBV19; j_call: TRBJ1-2; cdr3_aa: ASSTIPGQGANGYT
d_call: TRBD1; clone_size: few; v_call: TRBV12-3/TRBV12-4; j_call: TRBJ2-3; cdr3_aa: ASTPGGDTQY
d_call: .; clone_size: .; v_call: TRBV15; j_call: TRBJ2-7; cdr3_aa: ATSRDSVSGTYEQY
d_call: .; clone_size: .; v_call: TRBV2; j_call: TRBJ1-3; cdr3_aa: ASSDRGLSGNTIY
d_call: .; clone_size: .; v_call: TRBV4-3; j_call: TRBJ1-5; cdr3_aa: ASSQGSGSNQPQH
d_call: .; clone_size: once; v_call: TRBV9; j_call: TRBJ2-3; cdr3_aa: ASSVARADTQY
d_call: .; clone_size: .; v_call: TRBV5-1; j_call: TRBJ2-3; cdr3_aa: ASSLIPRNTDTQY
d_call: .; clone_size: .; v_call: TRBV3-1/TRBV3-2; j_call: TRBJ2-5; cdr3_aa: ASSQVKETQY
d_call: .; clone_size: .; v_call: TRBV29-1; j_call: TRBJ1-1; cdr3_aa: SAKDSPGRSTEAF
d_call: .; clone_size: .; v_call: TRBV2; j_call: TRBJ1-2; cdr3_aa: ASSELLANYGYT
d_call: TRBD2; clone_size: .; v_call: TRBV7-2; j_call: TRBJ2-7; cdr3_aa: ASSLPLIAGTSGLYEQY